The 14 T cell receptor beta chains given below trace back to one sample, sequenced in a study of cytomegalovirus exposure and HLA in healthy donors. The PCR employed 60 Vbeta primers together with 13 Jbeta primers. Only in-frame clones appear in the TCRdb table, and some are missing; sequencing was by immunoSEQ multiplex PCR. The repertoire holds some 120,000 clones, with 8% to 11% as singletons. The specimen was PBMCs. Receptors were obtained from a young woman in good health and CMV-seropositive.

This rearrangement joins TRBV30 to TRBJ1-1, with 9 bases fitting TRBD1. The CDR3 loop spans 13 amino acids. Per the germline V gene, CDR1 is GTSNPN and CDR2 is SVGIG (reference sequence). V shed 1 base, J shed 5 bases, and the junction held 2 bases outside the gene matches. The CDR3 nucleotides read TGTGCCTGGAGTGAAGGGACAGGGACTGAAGCTTTCTTT. It encodes CAWSEGTGTEAFF.

This clone was seen a handful of times. V usage is TRBV6-1 and J usage is TRBJ1-2, with a possible D match to TRBD1 (5 bases). This CDR3 spans 13 amino acids. Deletions cut 7 bases from V and 8 bases from J, with 17 bases between. Germline-derived CDR1 and CDR2 are MNHNS and SASEGT. CDR3 amino acids: CASKKREGNGYTF. For the CDR3, the DNA is TGTGCCAGCAAAAAAAGGGAGGGGAACGGCTACACCTTC.

The V and J genes are TRBV30 and TRBJ1-5, with D unclear. The germline gives CDR1 GTSNPN, CDR2 SVGIG (reference sequence). There are 12 residues in the CDR3. Trimming pared 2 bases from V and 7 bases from J, leaving 9 bases between. The CDR3 region is CAWSTVNQPQHF. CDR3 bases: TGTGCCTGGAGTACGGTAAACCAGCCCCAGCATTTT.

This clone was seen a few times. This chain links TRBV2 with TRBJ2-7; TRBD2 agrees at 7 bases. Germline CDR1 SNHLY, CDR2 FYNNEI. This CDR3 is 13 amino acids long. Germline trimming cut 5 bases from V and 7 bases from J; bases unmatched to any gene: 8. The CDR3 region is CASSRDYSGEQYF. As DNA, the CDR3 is TGTGCCAGCAGTAGGGACTACTCGGGAGAGCAGTACTTC.

To note about this clone: At one end, the junction sequence differs from germline, possibly due to a read error. Here the CDR3 DNA reads TGTGCCAGTAGGATAGCGGGAGGGACCCATGAGCAGTTCTTC. This encodes CASRIAGGTHEQFF. The chain is built from TRBV19 and TRBJ2-1, with 11 bases fitting TRBD2. Germline V gene data show CDR1 as LNHDA and CDR2 as SQIVND (reference sequence). The CDR3 totals 14 residues.

This clone was seen a few times. The CDR3 reads CSVGKALGNEQYF. In DNA, the CDR3 is TGCAGCGTTGGAAAAGCGCTAGGCAACGAGCAGTACTTC. The rearrangement uses TRBV29-1 and TRBJ2-7; unclear D gene. The length of the CDR3 is 13 residues. The V gene's germline CDR1 is SQVTM and CDR2 ANQGSEA. The V and J ends lost 4 bases and 5 bases respectively, with 15 bases between them.

In its sample, this clone was seen a few times. The rearrangement links TRBV10-3 to TRBJ2-1; 8 positions agree with TRBD2. This CDR3 is 15 amino acids long. Germline V CDR1 and CDR2: ENHRY, SYGVKD. V dropped 10 bases and J dropped 5; count of bases not matched to a gene: 13. CDR3 loop: CATRKGAGADNEQFF. Written as DNA, the CDR3 is TGTGCCACGCGAAAAGGAGCGGGAGCGGACAATGAGCAGTTCTTC.

V is TRBV28 and J is TRBJ2-1; D gene uncertain. The CDR3 is 14 amino acids. Trimming pared 4 bases from V and 5 bases from J, leaving 12 bases between. Germline loops: CDR1 MDHEN, CDR2 SYDVKM. The chain's CDR3 is CASSSHSLDNEQFF. For the CDR3, the DNA is TGTGCCAGCAGTTCCCATTCCCTAGACAATGAGCAGTTCTTC.

The gene calls are TRBV19 and TRBJ1-5; 8 positions agree with TRBD1. V lost 7 bases to trimming and J lost 6 bases; unmatched junction nucleotides: 11. CDR1 and CDR2 (germline): LNHDA, SQIVND (reference sequence). There are 15 residues in the CDR3. The CDR3 spells CASTEWDRRGQPQHF. The CDR3 DNA is TGTGCCAGTACCGAATGGGACAGGAGGGGTCAGCCCCAGCATTTT.

The genes are TRBV5-1 and TRBJ2-1; 10 nucleotides align to TRBD2. V shed 3 bases and J 4 bases; nucleotides not matched to a gene: 4. Per the germline V gene, CDR1 is SGHRS and CDR2 is YFSETQ. The CDR3 spans 15 residues. CDR3: CASSSGLADYNEQFF. The CDR3 DNA reads TGCGCCAGCAGCTCTGGACTAGCGGATTACAATGAGCAGTTCTTC.

V is TRBV29-1 and J is TRBJ2-3, with 11 bases fitting TRBD2. The CDR3 consists of 14 residues. J gave up 1 base and V 5 bases, and 2 bases lay outside the gene matches. From germline, CDR1 is SQVTM and CDR2 ANQGSEA. The chain's CDR3 is CSVSLAGGTDTQYF. CDR3 nucleotides: TGCAGCGTTTCACTAGCGGGGGGCACAGATACGCAGTATTTT.

The CDR3 spells CASRGGEGPQHF. In nucleotides, the CDR3 is TGTGCCAGCAGAGGGGGGGAGGGGCCCCAGCATTTT. V and J are TRBV6-4 and TRBJ1-5, with D possibly being TRBD1 (6 bases). Germline V gives CDR1 MRHNA, CDR2 SNTAGT. CDR3 size: 12 residues. Deletions cut 6 bases from V and 9 bases from J, with 12 bases between.

This clone was counted only a few times. The V gene is TRBV29-1, the J gene TRBJ2-3; D uncertain. The germline V and J ends were trimmed by 7 bases and 6 bases, with 17 bases remaining between them. This CDR3 contains 13 residues. Germline V lookup: CDR1 SQVTM, CDR2 ANQGSEA. CDR3 protein: CSARPSGSDTQYF. The CDR3 DNA reads TGCAGCGCCCGGCCCTCAGGATCTGATACGCAGTATTTT.

V gene TRBV9 combines with J gene TRBJ2-2; D remains unclear. V was trimmed by 4 bases and J by 2 bases, leaving 3 bases between them. The germline V gene encodes CDR1 SGDLS and CDR2 YYNGEE. The CDR3 runs 12 residues. The CDR3 loop is CASSINTGELFF. The CDR3 nucleotides are TGTGCCAGCAGCATAAACACCGGGGAGCTGTTTTTT.